This TCR beta chain stems from a study of T cell responses to AZD1222 COVID-19 vaccine. Study-wide points: Only a handful of people who got AZD1222 tested seropositive at baseline. The sample set comprised mostly white British donors with more females, and clonal diversity was possibly underestimated. Scientists sampled the repertoires only once the peak T cell response had passed. Dominant CD4 TCR responses targeted spike regions 160-218 and 743-854.

A single count supports this clone. Its antigen is as yet unknown. Here immunoSEQ multiplex PCR was the method, and the copy in TCRdb shows in-frame clones only, minus some. The sample lists over 120,000 clones, over 90% occurring once. Germline CDR1 SGHTA, CDR2 FQGTGA. The V end was cut by 1 base, the J end by 8 bases, with 18 bases between. This CDR3 comprises 16 residues. The clonotype comes from an adult who received the AZD1222 COVID-19 vaccine. V gene TRBV7-3 combines with J gene TRBJ2-1; D is ambiguous. Sequenced material: peripheral blood, taken 28 days after the second AZD1222 dose. As DNA, the CDR3 is TGTGCCAGCAGCTTAATGGGTACTACCCAGAGCGATGAGCAGTTCTTC. As protein: CASSLMGTTQSDEQFF.